These T cell receptor beta chains were read from a single sample in a study of cytomegalovirus exposure and HLA in healthy donors. Data came from immunoSEQ multiplex PCR; TCRdb stores just in-frame clones and leaves some out. The sample has about 220,000 clones, less than 85% seen once. Input material: PBMCs. These receptors were obtained from a man aged 18 to 30 in good health and CMV-seronegative. Both conserved end residues are part of each CDR3. The D gene is left open where the match is weak. A clone size is listed for some rows: how often the clone was seen (once, few, many), or a class if it is expanded.

>NA|TRBJ2-1|TRBV28|TRBD2
CASSPGGSGRAGSEQFF
TGTGCCAGCAGTCCCGGGGGTAGCGGGAGGGCAGGGTCTGAGCAGTTCTTC
>many|TRBJ2-7|TRBV4-1|TRBD2
CASSQYTGTNPYEQYF
TGCGCCAGCAGCCAGTACACCGGGACTAACCCCTACGAGCAGTACTTC
>NA|TRBJ2-6|TRBV2|TRBD1
CASSAEGDRVLAGANVLTF
TGTGCCAGCAGTGCCGAAGGGGACAGGGTATTAGCTGGGGCCAACGTCCTGACTTTC
>NA|TRBJ2-7|TRBV6-5|TRBD1
CASSRDRGHEQYF
TGTGCCAGCAGTCGGGACAGGGGTCACGAGCAGTACTTC
>NA|TRBJ2-5|TRBV30|NA
CAWRPKAGRETQYF
TGTGCCTGGAGGCCCAAGGCGGGGAGAGAGACCCAGTACTTC
>few|TRBJ1-2|TRBV18|NA
CASSPSGTEYGYTF
TGTGCCAGCTCACCGAGCGGGACGGAATATGGCTACACCTTC
>NA|TRBJ2-1|TRBV6-6|NA
CASSIQGLDNEQFF
TGTGCCAGCAGTATACAGGGTTTGGACAATGAGCAGTTCTTC
>NA|TRBJ2-3|TRBV4-1|NA
CASSQEGGAGVYTDTQYF
TGCGCCAGCAGCCAAGAGGGAGGCGCGGGTGTTTACACAGATACGCAGTATTTT
>NA|TRBJ2-7|TRBV27|TRBD2
CASSLWSGGEQYF
TGTGCCAGCAGTTTATGGTCGGGGGGCGAGCAGTACTTC
>once|TRBJ2-2|TRBV7-3|NA
CASSPEGWTGELFF
TGTGCCAGCAGCCCAGAGGGTTGGACCGGGGAGCTGTTTTTT
>NA|TRBJ2-7|TRBV7-9|TRBD2
CSSSSQLAGSYEQYF
TGTTCCAGCAGCTCTCAACTAGCGGGGTCCTACGAGCAGTACTTC
>NA|TRBJ2-7|TRBV6-1|TRBD2
CASSEWGLAIVRPEQYF
TGTGCCAGCAGTGAATGGGGACTAGCTATCGTTAGACCCGAGCAGTACTTC
>NA|TRBJ2-5|TRBV9|NA
CASSVGTGETQYF
TGTGCCAGCAGCGTAGGTACAGGGGAGACCCAGTACTTC